The rows below give T cell receptor beta chains drawn from one sample of a study of CD8 T cells in Susac syndrome. MiXCR was run by TCRdb on the immunoSEQ multiplex PCR reads, yielding one entry per CDR3 protein. This sample yields roughly 300,000 distinct CDR3 sequences, of which approximately 84% are seen a single time; about 0.11% belongs to the top ten. Sequencing input: CD8+ T cells from PBMCs. The receptors were gathered from a human donor with multiple sclerosis. CDR3s include the opening cysteine and the closing phenylalanine or tryptophan. The order of the fields is D gene, clone size, J gene, V gene, CDR3 DNA, CDR3 protein. A D gene is named only where the DNA matches it firmly. Not all rows give a size; the values are once, few, many and, for expanded clones, a class.

TRBD2 | . | TRBJ2-7 | TRBV4-1 | TGCGCCAGCAGCCAAGATGGGGGACTAGCGGGCCTGCCCTACGAGCAGTACTTC | CASSQDGGLAGLPYEQYF
. | . | TRBJ2-3 | TRBV13 | TGTGCCAGCAGCTTAGGGGCGGGATATCAAGATACGCAGTATTTT | CASSLGAGYQDTQYF
. | few | TRBJ1-1 | TRBV7-6 | TGTGCCAGCAGCTCTTCTTGGTCCCTGGCGAACACTGAAGCTTTCTTT | CASSSSWSLANTEAFF
TRBD2 | . | TRBJ2-1 | TRBV27 | TGTGCCAGCAGCCTGACTAGCGGGAGGGAGAATGAGCAGTTCTTC | CASSLTSGRENEQFF
TRBD1 | . | TRBJ2-5 | TRBV13 | TGTGCCAGCAATGGACAGGGGAGGCAAGAGACCCAGTACTTC | CASNGQGRQETQYF
. | . | TRBJ1-1 | TRBV29-1 | TGCAGCGTTTTGGGACGGACGAACACTGAAGCTTTCTTT | CSVLGRTNTEAFF
. | once | TRBJ2-2 | TRBV21-1 | TGTGCCAGCAGCAAAGAAAGGAAAAATGGGAACACCGGGGAGCTGTTTTTT | CASSKERKNGNTGELFF
TRBD2 | . | TRBJ2-1 | TRBV7-9 | TGTGCCAGCAGCTTAGTCCGGGAGGAAGGGTTGTTCTTC | CASSLVREEGLFF
. | . | TRBJ2-5 | TRBV6-5 | TGTGCCAGCAGTTCCGGGCCCGAGGAGGAGACCCAGTACTTC | CASSSGPEEETQYF
. | . | TRBJ2-7 | TRBV4-1 | TGCGCCAGCAGCCAAGATATTGTGGAGCGGAACTACGAGCAGTACTTC | CASSQDIVERNYEQYF
. | . | TRBJ2-2 | TRBV29-1 | TGCAGCGTTGGTGACAGGTCCGGGGAGCTGTTTTTT | CSVGDRSGELFF
. | once | TRBJ2-7 | TRBV5-5 | TGTGCCAGCAGCTTGTCCAACCGGCGCTACGAGCAGTACTTC | CASSLSNRRYEQYF
. | once | TRBJ1-1 | TRBV6-6 | TGTGCCAGCAGTTATGATGCGAGCACTGAAGCTTTCTTT | CASSYDASTEAFF
. | . | TRBJ2-5 | TRBV7-9 | TGTGCCAGCAGCTTAGCCGGCAGGGGAGAGACCCAGTACTTC | CASSLAGRGETQYF
. | . | TRBJ1-5 | TRBV12-3/TRBV12-4 | TGTGCCAGCAGTTTAGCGCAGGACAACAATCAGCCCCAGCATTTT | CASSLAQDNNQPQHF
. | once | TRBJ2-7 | TRBV3-1 | TGTGCCAGCAGCCCCTTTCGAGGGACCTACGAGCAGTACTTC | CASSPFRGTYEQYF
. | . | TRBJ2-1 | TRBV27 | TGTGCCAGCAGTTTACTAGCGTCGGGTGAGCAGTTCTTC | CASSLLASGEQFF
TRBD2 | . | TRBJ2-1 | TRBV7-9 | TGTGCCAGCAGCTTGAGTGGGGGACTAAAGGACAATGAGCAGTTCTTC | CASSLSGGLKDNEQFF
. | . | TRBJ2-1 | TRBV7-6 | TGTGCCAGCAGCCATAACCTAGAGCCGTACAATGAGCAGTTCTTC | CASSHNLEPYNEQFF
. | . | TRBJ2-1 | TRBV9 | TGTGCCAGCAGCGTAGAGGGGCGGGGTGATGAGCAGTTCTTC | CASSVEGRGDEQFF
. | . | TRBJ2-1 | TRBV29-1 | TGCAGCGTTGACGGTAGCTCCTACAATGAGCAGCTCTTC | CSVDGSSYNEQLF
. | . | TRBJ1-1 | TRBV7-9 | TGTGCCAGCAGCTTAGTTCTATGGGAAGCTTTCTTT | CASSLVLWEAFF
TRBD2 | . | TRBJ2-5 | TRBV28 | TGTGCCAGCAGTTTATACGGGGGAGGGGAGACCCAGTACTTC | CASSLYGGGETQYF
. | . | TRBJ2-7 | TRBV6-2/TRBV6-3 | TGTGCCAGCACCGGCCAGGCTTCCAACGAGCAGTACTTC | CASTGQASNEQYF
TRBD1 | . | TRBJ1-1 | TRBV20-1 | TGCAGTGCTAGAAGTCTGATCGGACAGGGGGACACTGAAGCTTTCTTT | CSARSLIGQGDTEAFF
. | . | TRBJ2-5 | TRBV28 | TGTGCCAGCAGGTGGGCGAAGACCCAGTACTTC | CASRWAKTQYF
. | . | TRBJ2-3 | TRBV21-1 | TGTGCCAGCAGCAAAGCTCCAGGGAAGTGCGCAGATACGCAGTATTTT | CASSKAPGKCADTQYF
. | . | TRBJ2-1 | TRBV2 | TGTGCCAGCAGTGACTCAGGATACAATGAGCAGTTCTTC | CASSDSGYNEQFF
. | few | TRBJ2-7 | TRBV5-1 | TGCGCCAGCAGCCCACGCGGTAGCAGCTCCTACGAGCAGTACTTC | CASSPRGSSSYEQYF
TRBD2 | . | TRBJ2-7 | TRBV15 | TGTGCCACCGGAGCGGGAGGATACGAGCAGTACTTC | CATGAGGYEQYF
. | . | TRBJ1-2 | TRBV4-2 | TGTGCCAGCAGCCAAGAGTATCCGGTCAGCTGGGGTGGCTACACCTTC | CASSQEYPVSWGGYTF
TRBD2 | few | TRBJ2-7 | TRBV5-1 | TGCGCCAGCAGCTTGAAACTAGCGGGAGGCGAGCAGTACTTC | CASSLKLAGGEQYF
TRBD2 | . | TRBJ2-1 | TRBV27 | TGTGCCAGCAGCCCCCTCTTTGGGGACGGGAGGGCCTTCCCCTACAATGAGCAGTTCTTC | CASSPLFGDGRAFPYNEQFF
TRBD2 | . | TRBJ2-3 | TRBV9 | TGTGCCAGCAGCTTTGAGGGGACTACCACAGATACGCAGTATTTT | CASSFEGTTTDTQYF
TRBD2 | . | TRBJ2-7 | TRBV7-9 | TGTGCCAACAGCTTAGCGGGAGCAATTTACTACGAGCAGTACTTC | CANSLAGAIYYEQYF
TRBD2 | . | TRBJ2-2 | TRBV23-1 | TGCGCCAGCAGTTCAATAGAGAGAAGCGGGAGATCCGCCGGGGAGCTGTTTTTT | CASSSIERSGRSAGELFF
TRBD2 | . | TRBJ2-1 | TRBV6-1 | TGTGCCAGCAGTGATAGGCTAGCGGGAGACAATGAGCAGTTCTTC | CASSDRLAGDNEQFF
. | . | TRBJ1-2 | TRBV19 | TGTGCCAGTAGTATGGGGGCAGGCGGCTACACCTTC | CASSMGAGGYTF
. | . | TRBJ2-7 | TRBV27 | TGTGCCAGCAGTTTAGGTAGGGGCCCCGAGCAGTACTTC | CASSLGRGPEQYF
. | . | TRBJ1-1 | TRBV15 | TGTGCCACCCTACACACCCCCATGAACACTGAAGCTTTCTTT | CATLHTPMNTEAFF
. | . | TRBJ1-2 | TRBV21-1 | TGTGCCAGCAGCAATCATCCAGCCCTTAATTATGGCTACACCTTC | CASSNHPALNYGYTF